There are many counts of the clone carrying this T cell receptor beta chain. The antigen is not known. This sample is drawn from a study of T cell repertoires in cytomegalovirus infection. Study in general: In public TCR beta signatures, there were indications of both CMV infection and matching HLA type.

Each CDR3 protein gets one entry after TCRdb re-called the reads with MiXCR. The sample has 350,000 to 450,000 distinct CDR3 sequences, 15% to 20% seen once; the top ten hold under 9%. Study findings and constraints: CMV-specific HLA-C-restricted TCR beta clonotypes dominated the ex vivo response. Cumulative frequency of public TCR beta families picked out carriers of CMV plus the relevant HLA.

The germline CDR1 and CDR2 sequences are MNHNS and SASEGT. The CDR3 sequence is 13 residues long. V lost 8 bases, J lost 4 bases, and 6 bases stayed unmatched. Specimen: PBMCs. The J gene is TRBJ1-2, the V gene TRBV6-1, with 8 bases lining up with TRBD1. The source is a human donor in good health (CMV status not recorded). Some clones in this sample may be carry-over from other donors' samples. In DNA, the CDR3 is TGTGCCAGCGCTTCACAGGGGGGCTATGGCTACACCTTC. It encodes CASASQGGYGYTF.